This T cell receptor beta chain was observed in a study of tumor-infiltrating lymphocytes in primary liver carcinoma (dated by TCRdb to 2016 to 2017). About the study as a whole: Surgical resection was performed in China between November 2015 and early 2016 on five or six patients with histopathologically diagnosed primary liver carcinoma. Hepatocellular carcinoma (four) or combined HCC and intrahepatic cholangiocarcinoma (one) was present in the five patients, who were three men and two women aged 30 to 69 years. The five patients had tumors staged T1-T3 N0M0, with maximum diameters ranging from about 4.2 to 10 cm. Each sample produced roughly 3.65 to 7.13 million productive TCRbeta reads, and read depth showed no significant difference between tissue types. For each liver tumor, the study sampled five regions along with adjacent normal tissue and blood, and applied TCRbeta repertoire sequencing, expression microarrays and whole-exome sequencing. A total of roughly 35 specimens from 5 patients went through TCRbeta repertoire sequencing, namely 25 tumor regions, 5 adjacent noncancerous liver tissues and 5 peripheral blood samples. Technical replicate repertoires showed high reproducibility, with mean shared-clone rates about 0.86 and correlation coefficients above 0.95. Study-level results and caveats: With just 4 or 5 patients in the study, the authors point out that the findings should be validated in a larger study. Since the samples were bulk and unsorted, there was no way to compare CD4+ and CD8+ T cell repertoires. Compared with blood, tumors had a significantly larger share of the repertoire taken up by the top 250 clones (p = 0.039). Only the TCR beta chain was sequenced, so true repertoire diversity is likely underestimated because unpaired alpha chains were not captured. Consistent with antigen-driven expansion, pairs of tumor regions showed higher repertoire overlap (mean roughly 36%) than either tumor-adjacent pairs (around 17%) or tumor-blood pairs (around 14%).

A constant-region primer and ProtoScript II reverse transcriptase were used to reverse-transcribe TCRbeta-specific cDNA from around 540 ng total RNA. Construction of the TCRbeta libraries relied on three nested rounds of multiplex PCR, following a slightly modified ARM-PCR procedure. Each of the first two PCR rounds ran for 9 to 10 cycles using multiplex TRBV1-TRBV30 forward primers together with a Cbeta reverse primer. Sample barcodes and Illumina adapters were added in a final 25-cycle PCR with Deep VentR polymerase. Amplicons of 200-500 bp were gel-purified with a QIAquick gel extraction kit before sequencing. TCRbeta amplicons were sequenced on an Illumina HiSeq 2500 with 250-bp paired-end reads. Concerning the study's data processing: Quality trimming of reads was performed with Trimmomatic v0.33, and paired reads were merged with FLASH v1.2.11 so that full CDR3 sequences could be recovered. V, D and J germline segments were assigned to the rearranged TCRbeta sequences by MiGEC v1.2.1b. VDJtools v1.0.0 computed clonotype statistics and Shannon-Wiener diversity indices. To cut down on sampling bias, every analysis after diversity analysis relied on just the 250 most abundant clonotypes from each sample. TCRdb handled the public reads itself, with Q25 trimming in fastp and clone calling in MiXCR, and kept productive beta chains. CDR3 protein sequences are deduplicated, and each keeps its most common genes and DNA. Clone size and V and J calls follow TCRdb, not the original study. The sample table holds roughly 330,000 distinct CDR3 sequences, of which less than 75% were seen once. In total, the top ten clones hold roughly 6% of the sample.

RNA from unsorted whole blood was extracted with TRIzol reagent, and germline DNA was obtained with the DNeasy Blood & Tissue kit. Chronic HBV infection was present in the patients, and the patients were treatment-naive at sampling. Approximately 4.1 milliliters of peripheral blood were collected into K2EDTA tubes before surgery. In regard to this clonotype: Its antigen remains undetermined. A much larger clone lies one base from this, so it may be a read error.

The CDR3 numbers 16 residues from cysteine through phenylalanine. Of all the DNA, just the CDR3 is kept, 48 bases in frame from base 1. Based on the germline V gene, the CDR1 and CDR2 sequences are MGHRA and YSYEKL. The chain links TRBV4-1 with TRBJ2-2, with 8 bases aligning to TRBD2. Sequencing was carried out using peripheral blood. The receptor was derived from a man between 35 and 55 years old with primary liver carcinoma and hepatitis B virus infection. The CDR3 region: CARSQRTSLRAGELFF. Here is the DNA: TGCGCCAGAAGCCAACGGACTAGCTTAAGAGCCGGGGAGCTGTTTTTT.